A selection of T cell receptor beta chains follows, all from one sample in a study of blood T cells in healthy people across ages. Using its own MiXCR run on the 5' RACE reads, TCRdb lists one record per CDR3 protein. The sample records around 1,500,000 distinct CDR3 sequences, approximately 42% being singletons. Sequenced input: blood. These receptors all come from a woman between 18 and 29 years old in good health. Both conserved end residues are part of each CDR3. A D gene is named only where the DNA matches it firmly. Size values are once, few and many counts, or a class for expanded clones, and some rows have none.

CDR3nt	CDR3aa	v_gene	j_gene	d_gene	abundance
TGCGCCAGCAGAAAGGGACTAGCGGTCTCCTACGAGCAGTTCTTC	CASRKGLAVSYEQFF	TRBV5-1	TRBJ2-1	TRBD2	.
TGTGCCAGTCGCCAACAGGGTCAGCCCCAGCATTTT	CASRQQGQPQHF	TRBV30	TRBJ1-5	.	few
TGTGCCACCAGCAGAGATATGGGACTAATATCAAGAGATACGCAGTATTTT	CATSRDMGLISRDTQYF	TRBV15	TRBJ2-3	TRBD2	.
TGCAGTGCCCCTGCGGGGCCGTCCTACAATGAGCAGTACTTC	CSAPAGPSYNEQYF	TRBV20-1	TRBJ2-7	.	.
TGTGCCAGCAGCTTACAGGGGAGTAGCGGGGGCTCGGCGCAGTATTTT	CASSLQGSSGGSAQYF	TRBV7-2	TRBJ2-3	TRBD2	.
TGTGCCAGCAGGCTGGCATCCGAGGACAATGAGCAGTTCTTC	CASRLASEDNEQFF	TRBV9	TRBJ2-1	.	once
TGCAGCGTTGAAGAATCTAACTATGGCTACACCTTC	CSVEESNYGYTF	TRBV29-1	TRBJ1-2	.	.
TGTGCCAGCAGCCAGCGGGGACTTCCCTACGAGCAGTACTTC	CASSQRGLPYEQYF	TRBV3-1	TRBJ2-7	.	.
TGTGCCGGTGGGACAGGGCCACCACAACACTCTGGAAACACCATATATTTT	CAGGTGPPQHSGNTIYF	TRBV21-1	TRBJ1-3	.	.
TGCAGTGCTAGAGCCCCCAGCGGGAGGCGGGATGAGCAGTTCTTC	CSARAPSGRRDEQFF	TRBV20-1	TRBJ2-1	TRBD2	.
TGTGCCAGCAGTTACCCGGGACTAGCAGAGCACGAGCAGTACTTC	CASSYPGLAEHEQYF	TRBV6-2/TRBV6-3	TRBJ2-7	TRBD2	few
TGTGCCAGCAGTTTACGACGGACAGGCCCCCAAGAGACCCAGTACTTC	CASSLRRTGPQETQYF	TRBV12-3/TRBV12-4	TRBJ2-5	TRBD1	.
TGTGCCAGCAGAGAGGTCCCTTTGGCTGAAGCTTTCTTT	CASREVPLAEAFF	TRBV2	TRBJ1-1	.	.
TGTGCCAGCAGTGGCCAACAGGGGAATGGCTACACCTTC	CASSGQQGNGYTF	TRBV6-5	TRBJ1-2	TRBD1	few
TGTGCCAGCAGTTTGGCGGTGGGTCAAGAGACCCAGTACTTC	CASSLAVGQETQYF	TRBV27	TRBJ2-5	.	many
TGCAGCGTTGTTTCTTGGGGAAGTGAAAAACTGTTTTTT	CSVVSWGSEKLFF	TRBV29-1	TRBJ1-4	.	few
TGTGCCAGCAGCTTAGAGGGGGTATTGGCGAGTGAGACCCAGTACTTC	CASSLEGVLASETQYF	TRBV11-1	TRBJ2-5	.	once
TGTGCCAGCAGACAGCGGGACAGCAGCACAGATACGCAGTATTTT	CASRQRDSSTDTQYF	TRBV6-5	TRBJ2-3	.	.
TGTGCCAGCACCAAAAGGTGGCTAGCGGGAGGCGGGGAGGCCAAAAACATTCAGTACTTC	CASTKRWLAGGGEAKNIQYF	TRBV21-1	TRBJ2-4	.	.
TGTGCCATCAGGAGGGGTTTGAACTATGGCTACACCTTC	CAIRRGLNYGYTF	TRBV6-5	TRBJ1-2	.	once
TGCGCCAGCAGCCAAGACGGGAACTCCTTTTACAATGAGCAGTTCTTC	CASSQDGNSFYNEQFF	TRBV4-1	TRBJ2-1	.	.
TGCAGTGCTAGAACCGGGACTAGCCAAGAGACCCAGTACTTC	CSARTGTSQETQYF	TRBV20-1	TRBJ2-5	TRBD2	few
TGTGCCAGCAGTATAACGGGACTCAACACTGAAGCTTTCTTT	CASSITGLNTEAFF	TRBV28	TRBJ1-1	.	few
TGTGCCAGCAGTCAGACAGGCCGTACGGATTTCTTACACCCCATTCAGTACTTC	CASSQTGRTDFLHPIQYF	TRBV6-2/TRBV6-3	TRBJ2-4	.	.
TGTGCCGCATCCGAGGGGACACGGAACACTGAAGCTTTCTTT	CAASEGTRNTEAFF	TRBV6-6	TRBJ1-1	.	few
TGTGCCAGCAGCTTAGCAGTCGGCGGAACACCATATGGCTACACCTTC	CASSLAVGGTPYGYTF	TRBV7-2	TRBJ1-2	.	.
TGCAGTGCTAGAAGACCTGCAACTAATGAAAAACTGTTTTTT	CSARRPATNEKLFF	TRBV20-1	TRBJ1-4	.	.
TGTGCCAGCAGCGCAACGATTGGGGGCGTGGAGACCCAGTACTTC	CASSATIGGVETQYF	TRBV9	TRBJ2-5	.	few
TGTGCCAGCAACATTCCTACTAGCGGGAGGGCCGTCTACGAGCAGTACTTC	CASNIPTSGRAVYEQYF	TRBV7-2	TRBJ2-7	TRBD2	.
TGTGCCAGCAGCCCTGGACAGGCTTCGGCAAATGAGCAGTTCTTC	CASSPGQASANEQFF	TRBV11-2	TRBJ2-1	TRBD1	few
TGTGCCAGCAGCCAGTTTAACACTGAAGCTTTCTTT	CASSQFNTEAFF	TRBV7-2	TRBJ1-1	.	few
TGTGCCAGCAGCCGGCCGGGACAGGGAGGCGATACGCAGTATTTT	CASSRPGQGGDTQYF	TRBV14	TRBJ2-3	TRBD1	.
TGTGCCAGCAGCTTAGCGCTTGGGTCTAGCGGTCAAGAGACCCAGTACTTC	CASSLALGSSGQETQYF	TRBV7-9	TRBJ2-5	TRBD2	few
TGCAGTGCTACGCAAGGGGGTGAAGCTTTCTTT	CSATQGGEAFF	TRBV20-1	TRBJ1-1	.	.
TGTGCCAGCAGCCAAGATCTCGGGACTACATACTACAATGAGCAGTTCTTC	CASSQDLGTTYYNEQFF	TRBV14	TRBJ2-1	TRBD2	.
TGCGCCAGCAGCCTTATAGCGGGGGGGCAGACAGATACGCAGTATTTT	CASSLIAGGQTDTQYF	TRBV5-1	TRBJ2-3	TRBD2	.
TGCGCCAGCAGCCCAACCCGGGACAGGCCCGACCCTAGCTCCTACGAGCAGTACTTC	CASSPTRDRPDPSSYEQYF	TRBV4-1	TRBJ2-7	TRBD1	few
TGCGCCAGCAGCCTCGGAGCTAGCGGGGGGTGGGCAAGCGCAGATACGCAGTATTTT	CASSLGASGGWASADTQYF	TRBV5-1	TRBJ2-3	TRBD2	.